A single sample gave rise to the 26 T cell receptor beta chains below, sequenced in a study of blood T cell repertoires in COVID-19. The data were produced by immunoSEQ multiplex PCR, yet TCRdb's version contains in-frame clones alone and is incomplete. The sample consists of hundreds of thousands of clones, roughly 79% of them appearing once. Sample: peripheral blood. These receptors all stem from a woman aged 80 or older with acute or convalescent COVID-19.

The V call is TRBV25-1, the J call TRBJ1-2; 7 nucleotides match TRBD1. The J segment lost 4 bases and the V segment lost 3 bases, leaving 5 bases of the junction unmatched. The CDR3 covers 14 residues. Germline V gene sequence: CDR1 MGHDK, CDR2 SYGVNS. CDR3 nucleotides: TGTGCCAGCAGTGACGGGGACAGACTCTATGGCTACACCTTC. Protein sequence: CASSDGDRLYGYTF.

This clone was seen a single time. The V and J genes are TRBV18 and TRBJ1-1, with D perhaps matching TRBD1 (6 bases). Looked up from germline, CDR1 is KGHSH and CDR2 is LQKENI. V gave up 2 bases and J gave up 7 bases, with 11 bases separating them. This CDR3 is built from 13 residues. The CDR3 DNA reads as TGTGCCAGCTCACCAAGGACAGAGGGTGAAGCTTTCTTT. Its translation is CASSPRTEGEAFF.

This chain connects TRBV5-1 to TRBJ2-7, with 12 nucleotides matching TRBD2. V gave up 4 bases and J gave up 4 bases; unmatched junction bases: 3. CDR1 and CDR2 from the germline V gene are SGHRS and YFSETQ. This CDR3 spans 14 amino acids. The CDR3 region is CASSPTSGRYEQYF. CDR3 DNA: TGCGCCAGCAGCCCGACTAGCGGGAGATACGAGCAGTACTTC.

This chain uses TRBV5-6 with TRBJ2-1, with 8 positions matching TRBD2. Germline loops: CDR1 SGHDT, CDR2 YYEEEE. The CDR3 is made up of 16 amino acids. J was trimmed by 8 bases and V by 0 bases; bases with no gene match: 10. The CDR3 nucleotides are TGTGCCAGCAGCTTGGCCGGGACTAGGATGTGGGATGAGCAGTTCTTC. This gives the protein CASSLAGTRMWDEQFF.

J is TRBJ2-1 and V is TRBV2, with 7 bases lining up with TRBD2. The V gene end was trimmed by 6 bases and the J gene end by 1 base; junction bases not matched to a gene: 6. CDR3 size: 15 residues. The germline gives CDR1 SNHLY, CDR2 FYNNEI. The chain's CDR3 is CASSQAGRSYNEQFF. The CDR3 DNA reads TGTGCCAGCAGCCAAGCGGGACGTTCCTACAATGAGCAGTTCTTC.

V gene TRBV7-9 combines with J gene TRBJ2-1, with D possibly being TRBD2 (6 bases). Germline V gene sequence: CDR1 SEHNR, CDR2 FQNEAQ (reference sequence). Trimming pared 6 bases from V and 7 bases from J, leaving 19 bases between. This CDR3 comprises 15 residues. The CDR3 sequence is CASSPGLAEGNEQFF. The CDR3 nucleotides are TGTGCCAGCAGTCCTGGACTGGCGGAGGGGAATGAGCAGTTCTTC. The variable domain in full, with the rest retrieved from reference TRBV7-9 and TRBJ2-1, is DTGVSQNPRHKITKRGQNVTFRCDPISEHNRLYWYRQTLGQGPEFLTYFQNEAQLEKSRLLSDRFSAERPKGSFSTLEIQRTEQGDSAMYLCASSPGLAEGNEQFFGPGTRLTVL.

The chain has TRBV4-1 and TRBJ2-1, with 8 nucleotides matching TRBD1. The CDR3 consists of 18 residues. With 0 bases clipped from V and 9 bases from J, the junction kept 16 bases outside the gene matches. Germline V gene data show CDR1 as MGHRA and CDR2 as YSYEKL. CDR3 region: CASSQEPIGQGKNREQFF. CDR3 DNA sequence: TGCGCCAGCAGCCAAGAACCGATCGGACAGGGCAAAAATCGTGAGCAGTTCTTC.

V is TRBV30 and J is TRBJ2-3, with TRBD2 identical over 10 bases. The trim removed 4 bases at V and 5 bases at J, leaving 9 bases unmatched. CDR3 length: 15 amino acids. The V gene's germline CDR1 is GTSNPN and CDR2 SVGIG (reference sequence). The CDR3 protein is CAWNRKASGRDTQYF. The DNA of the CDR3 is TGTGCCTGGAACAGGAAGGCTAGCGGGAGAGATACGCAGTATTTT.

This clone was found a few times. V gene TRBV2 combines with J gene TRBJ2-3; no clear D. The CDR3 length is 12 residues. Germline lookup yields CDR1 SNHLY and CDR2 FYNNEI. V lost 5 bases, J lost 8 bases, and 11 bases lay in between. In DNA form, the CDR3 reads TGTGCCAGCAGTCGAGCGAGATCTACGCAGTATTTT. This codes for CASSRARSTQYF.

The chain joins TRBV9 to TRBJ2-5, with 12 bases that match TRBD2. Germline V gene data show CDR1 as SGDLS and CDR2 as YYNGEE. CDR3 length: 19 residues. The trim removed 0 bases at V and 5 bases at J, leaving 14 bases unmatched. The CDR3 protein is CASSVGTLAGGIFGETQYF. The DNA for the CDR3 is TGTGCCAGCAGCGTAGGGACCCTAGCGGGGGGGATATTCGGTGAGACCCAGTACTTC. Full variable domain (outside the CDR3, taken from reference TRBV9 and TRBJ2-5): DSGVTQTPKHLITATGQRVTLRCSPRSGDLSVYWYQQSLDQGLQFLIQYYNGEERAKGNILERFSAQQFPDLHSELNLSSLELGDSALYFCASSVGTLAGGIFGETQYFGPGTRLLVL.

The chain uses TRBV7-2 and TRBJ1-4; the D gene is possibly TRBD1 (5 bases). The germline V gene has CDR1 SGHTA and CDR2 FQGNSA. The CDR3 contains 14 residues. V was trimmed by 3 bases and J by 3 bases, leaving 8 bases between them. CDR3 sequence: CASSFEGANEKLFF. The CDR3 nucleotides are TGTGCCAGCAGCTTCGAAGGGGCTAATGAAAAACTGTTTTTT.

This chain connects TRBV12-3 or TRBV12-4 to TRBJ2-3; D is unclear. CDR3 size: 12 residues. The V and J ends lost 6 bases and 1 base respectively, with 5 bases between them. CDR3 residues: CASSPGTDTQYF. The CDR3 region has the DNA TGTGCCAGCAGCCCAGGCACAGATACGCAGTATTTT.

The rearrangement links TRBV12-3 or TRBV12-4 to TRBJ1-2, with TRBD1 identical over 8 bases. The trim removed 5 bases at V and 8 bases at J, leaving 4 bases unmatched. The CDR3 has 12 amino acids. CDR3 bases: TGTGCCAGCAGTAGGCAGGGGGCGGGCTACACCTTC. This sequence encodes CASSRQGAGYTF.

CDR3 residues: CASSQDLVGSSGANVLTF. The CDR3 DNA reads as TGTGCCAGCAGCCAAGATCTGGTGGGCAGCTCTGGGGCCAACGTCCTGACTTTC. The V and J genes are TRBV4-2 and TRBJ2-6; D is undetermined. Germline assignment: CDR1 LGHNA and CDR2 YNFKEQ. The CDR3 is 18 residues long. Trimming left V 0 bases short and J 0 bases short, with 12 bases between.

This chain connects TRBV30 to TRBJ1-2, with D perhaps matching TRBD1 (5 bases). The CDR3 loop spans 14 amino acids. Between the trimmed V and J ends, which lost 2 bases and 8 bases, there was a span of 18 bases. Germline V gene lookup returns CDR1 GTSNPN and CDR2 SVGIG (reference sequence). The CDR3 coding sequence is TGTGCCTGGAGTACGCGCGGGGGAGGAGGCGGCTACACCTTC. Amino acid sequence: CAWSTRGGGGGYTF.

This sequence joins TRBV10-3 and TRBJ1-6; 9 bases line up with TRBD1. The CDR3 spans 15 residues. Germline CDR1 and CDR2: ENHRY and SYGVKD. V was pared by 8 bases and J by 5 bases, with 7 bases of the junction left unmatched. CDR3 protein: CAIGTGGADNSPLHF. Written as DNA, the CDR3 is TGTGCCATCGGTACAGGGGGCGCGGATAATTCACCCCTCCACTTT.

CDR3: CAWRGANTEAFF. The CDR3 coding sequence is TGTGCCTGGAGAGGGGCAAACACTGAAGCTTTCTTT. The chain employs TRBV30 and TRBJ1-1; weak D call: TRBD1 (5 bases). Trimming cost V 3 bases and J 2 bases, with 7 bases left between them. Germline CDR1 reads GTSNPN; CDR2 reads SVGIG (reference sequence). This CDR3 has 12 amino acids. The complete variable domain, with remaining parts taken from reference TRBV30 and TRBJ1-1, reads SQTIHQWPATLVQPVGSPLSLECTVEGTSNPNLYWYRQAAGRGLQLLFYSVGIGQISSEVPQNLSASRPQDRQFILSSKKLLLSDSGFYLCAWRGANTEAFFGQGTRLTVV.

J is TRBJ1-3 and V is TRBV7-2; maybe TRBD1 (5 bases). This CDR3 is 14 amino acids long. Germline V lookup: CDR1 SGHTA, CDR2 FQGNSA. V lost 5 bases and J 3 bases, leaving 11 bases between the germline ends. This CDR3 reads CASSPAGDGNTIYF. The CDR3, as DNA: TGTGCCAGCAGCCCGGCGGGGGATGGAAACACCATATATTTT.

The gene calls are TRBV7-2 and TRBJ2-3, with TRBD2 matching 11 bases. This CDR3 spans 15 amino acids. CDR1 is SGHTA and CDR2 is FQGNSA in the germline V gene. V shed 3 bases and J 1 base; nucleotides not matched to a gene: 0. CDR3 region: CASSFSGGGTDTQYF. In nucleotides, the CDR3 is TGTGCCAGCAGCTTTAGCGGGGGGGGCACAGATACGCAGTATTTT.

This clone showed up just once. This chain links TRBV20-1 with TRBJ2-1; D may be TRBD2 (5 bases). The CDR3 has 11 residues. V lost 2 bases, J lost 9 bases, and 8 bases lay in between. Germline lookup yields CDR1 DFQATT and CDR2 SNEGSKA (reference sequence). CDR3 DNA sequence: TGCAGTGCTAGAATTGGAGGTGAGCAGTTCTTC. Encoded protein: CSARIGGEQFF.

The rearrangement links TRBV7-8 to TRBJ2-3; TRBD1 matches 8 bases. Per the germline V gene, CDR1 is SGHVS and CDR2 is FQNEAQ. The CDR3 is 16 residues long. The V segment lost 5 bases and the J segment 2 bases; nucleotides outside the gene matches: 9. CDR3 bases: TGTGCCAGCAGCCCCCAGAACAGGGGGAACACAGATACGCAGTATTTT. It yields the protein CASSPQNRGNTDTQYF.

The chain is built from TRBV6-5 and TRBJ1-2; weak D call: TRBD1 (5 bases). The CDR3 runs to 14 residues. With 6 bases removed from V and 2 bases from J, the gap between germline ends came to 13 bases. Per germline, CDR1 MNHEY and CDR2 SVGAGI. The CDR3 region is CASRRQKENYGYTF. The CDR3 nucleotides are TGTGCCAGCAGAAGACAGAAAGAAAACTATGGCTACACCTTC.

This rearrangement joins TRBV5-4 to TRBJ2-5, with a possible D match to TRBD2 (5 bases). This CDR3 is 13 amino acids long. V shed 3 bases and J shed 2 bases, with 8 bases lying between them. Germline-derived CDR1 and CDR2 are SGHNT and YYREEE (reference sequence). The DNA of the CDR3 is TGTGCCAGCAGCTCGACGGGACAAGAGACCCAGTACTTC. Amino acids: CASSSTGQETQYF. Based on the CDR3 plus reference TRBV5-4 and TRBJ2-5, the full variable domain is ETGVTQSPTHLIKTRGQQVTLRCSSQSGHNTVSWYQQALGQGPQFIFQYYREEENGRGNFPPRFSGLQFPNYSSELNVNALELDDSALYLCASSSTGQETQYFGPGTRLLVL.

The chain uses TRBV27 and TRBJ2-1; 11 nucleotides agree with TRBD1. CDR1 and CDR2 from the germline V gene are MNHEY and SMNVEV (reference sequence). The CDR3 is made up of 16 amino acids. The J segment lost 1 base and the V segment lost 4 bases, leaving 3 bases of the junction unmatched. The CDR3 loop is CASSSGTGGSYNEQFF. CDR3 nucleotides: TGTGCCAGCAGTTCAGGGACAGGGGGTTCCTACAATGAGCAGTTCTTC.

V and J are TRBV6-5 and TRBJ1-3; 7 bases fit TRBD1. CDR3 length: 15 amino acids. Trimming cost V 6 bases and J 1 base; bases outside gene matches: 6. CDR1 and CDR2 (germline): MNHEY, SVGAGI. The CDR3 spells CASRFTGESGNTIYF. In DNA form, the CDR3 reads TGTGCCAGCAGGTTTACAGGGGAATCTGGAAACACCATATATTTT.

This clone occurred once. This chain uses TRBV6-5 with TRBJ1-4; perhaps TRBD1 as D (5 bases). The V and J ends lost 2 bases and 10 bases respectively, with 11 bases between them. The V gene's germline CDR1 is MNHEY and CDR2 SVGAGI. This CDR3 has 13 residues. The CDR3 DNA reads TGTGCCAGCAGTTACCGTGGGGGGGGAAAACTGTTTTTT. Translating it yields CASSYRGGGKLFF.